The 24 T cell receptor beta chains reported below all come from one sample, sequenced in a study of blood T cells in healthy people across ages. With a J-beta primer mix and a sample-barcoded 5' primer, a second PCR ran about 6 to 11 cycles. MiXCR, applied by TCRdb to the 5' RACE reads, yields one record per CDR3 protein. The sample lists around 1,800,000 distinct CDR3 sequences, about two fifths occurring once. Input material: blood. The receptors shown here come from a human donor in good health.

This sequence joins TRBV7-9 and TRBJ2-4; TRBD1 might be the D (5 bases). This CDR3 contains 17 residues. Germline assignment: CDR1 SEHNR and CDR2 FQNEAQ (reference sequence). V was pared by 5 bases and J by 0 bases, with 17 bases between. As DNA, the CDR3 is TGTGCCAGCAGCCCACTCGGACATTCCGTAGCCAAAAACATTCAGTACTTC. Protein: CASSPLGHSVAKNIQYF.

This clonotype was seen once. This sequence joins TRBV19 and TRBJ1-4; no definite D call. The CDR3 contains 12 residues. Germline CDR1 reads LNHDA; CDR2 reads SQIVND (reference sequence). V dropped 4 bases and J dropped 8 bases, with 8 bases sitting between them. For the CDR3, the DNA is TGTGCCAGTAGTACAAAAACCGAAAAACTGTTTTTT. This translates into CASSTKTEKLFF.

There are many counts of this clonotype. Compared with germline, one end of the junction differs, possibly owing to a read error. The chain joins TRBV5-1 to TRBJ2-3; D is unclear. CDR3 length equals 13 residues. Germline V gene data show CDR1 as SGHRS and CDR2 as YFSETQ. The CDR3 reads CASSPAAADTQYF. In nucleotides, the CDR3 is TGTGCCAGCAGCCCGGCGGCGGCGGATACGCAGTATTTT.

The chain joins TRBV11-1 to TRBJ2-5, with TRBD1 matching over 7 bases. V was clipped by 5 bases and J by 5 bases; unmatched bases: 11. This CDR3 region has 15 residues. The germline CDR1 and CDR2 sequences are SGHAT and FQDESV (reference sequence). The CDR3: CASSAKTGIGETQYF. CDR3 bases: TGTGCCAGCAGCGCCAAGACAGGGATTGGGGAGACCCAGTACTTC.

On this clonotype: The junction departs from the called germline gene at one end, perhaps through a read error. J is TRBJ2-1 and V is TRBV7-9, with 12 bases fitting TRBD2. The germline V gene encodes CDR1 SEHNR and CDR2 FQNEAQ (reference sequence). This CDR3 is 20 amino acids long. The CDR3 nucleotides are TGTGCCAGCAGCTTAGGGTTGTTGAGTACTAGCGGGGGGAACTACAACGAGCAGTTCTTC. Protein product: CASSLGLLSTSGGNYNEQFF.

This chain connects TRBV29-1 to TRBJ1-4, with TRBD1 matching 8 bases. V lost 3 bases to trimming and J lost 8 bases; unmatched junction nucleotides: 8. The V gene's germline CDR1 is SQVTM and CDR2 ANQGSEA. The CDR3 sequence is 14 residues long. This CDR3 reads CSVDPTGVREKLFF. The CDR3 DNA reads as TGCAGCGTTGATCCGACAGGGGTGCGCGAAAAACTGTTTTTT.

Ten or more counts support this clonotype. V usage is TRBV7-9 and J usage is TRBJ1-2, with 8 bases matching TRBD1. CDR1 and CDR2 (germline): SEHNR, FQNEAQ (reference sequence). The CDR3 has 12 amino acids. V trimming: 5 bases; J trimming: 7 bases; junction bases outside the gene matches: 3. The CDR3, as DNA: TGTGCCAGCAGCATTCAGGGGGCTGGCTACACCTTC. Translating gives CASSIQGAGYTF.

The J gene is TRBJ1-1, the V gene TRBV12-3 or TRBV12-4; D call uncertain. Trimming removed 2 bases from V and 7 bases from J, with 5 bases in between. CDR3 length: 11 amino acids. CDR3 residues: CASSLILEAFF. CDR3 in DNA: TGTGCCAGCAGTTTAATTCTTGAAGCTTTCTTT.

The chain uses TRBV20-1 and TRBJ2-6; D is undetermined. Trimming cost V 3 bases and J 0 bases, with 6 bases left between them. Germline V gene data show CDR1 as DFQATT and CDR2 as SNEGSKA (reference sequence). The CDR3 runs to 14 residues. The CDR3 DNA sequence: TGCAGTGCTAGTAGCACCTCTGGGGCCAACGTCCTGACTTTC. It specifies CSASSTSGANVLTF.

In its sample, this clonotype was seen many times. The chain recombines TRBV10-3 with TRBJ2-7; TRBD1 matches at 7 bases. V gave up 4 bases and J gave up 5 bases; unmatched junction bases: 2. The CDR3 has 12 amino acids. Germline-derived CDR1 and CDR2 are ENHRY and SYGVKD. CDR3 nucleotide sequence: TGTGCCATCAGTGGGACAGGTAACGAGCAGTACTTC. Protein sequence: CAISGTGNEQYF.

This clonotype was counted a few times. The V call is TRBV25-1, the J call TRBJ2-7; D is unresolved. CDR3 length equals 13 residues. V was clipped by 3 bases and J by 2 bases, with 8 bases between them. The germline gives CDR1 MGHDK, CDR2 SYGVNS. In nucleotides, the CDR3 is TGTGCCAGCAGTGAGTGGGGAACCTACGAGCAGTACTTC. Translating gives CASSEWGTYEQYF.

As concerns this clonotype: Being one base from a much bigger clone, this may be a read error. As DNA, the CDR3 is TGTGCCAGCAGCCCTTTATGGGGGACTCAAGAGACCCAGTACTTC. Amino acids: CASSPLWGTQETQYF. The J gene is TRBJ2-4, the V gene TRBV7-9; maybe TRBD2 (6 bases). The J call is doubtful: the DNA matches TRBJ2-5 better. The germline V gene encodes CDR1 SEHNR and CDR2 FQNEAQ (reference sequence). This CDR3 has 15 residues.

V gene TRBV14 combines with J gene TRBJ2-5; D perhaps matches TRBD2 (6 bases). Germline CDR1 SGHDN, CDR2 FVKESK. This CDR3 comprises 12 residues. The V gene lost 1 base and the J gene lost 11 bases, with 11 bases spanning the gap. CDR3 nucleotides: TGTGCCAGCAGCCAAGTAGAGGGGAGGCAGTACTTC. Translating it yields CASSQVEGRQYF.

V usage is TRBV7-9 and J usage is TRBJ2-1; 9 bases are a match to TRBD2. Germline values: CDR1 SEHNR, CDR2 FQNEAQ (reference sequence). This CDR3 has 15 amino acids. After removal of 5 bases from V and 6 bases from J, the junction contained 8 bases not matched to a gene. The CDR3 nucleotides are TGTGCCAGCAGCCCCCTAGCGGGGTCAAGCAATGAGCAGTTCTTC. This sequence encodes CASSPLAGSSNEQFF. The full variable domain, in which reference TRBV7-9 and TRBJ2-1 provide the parts outside the CDR3, is DTGVSQNPRHKITKRGQNVTFRCDPISEHNRLYWYRQTLGQGPEFLTYFQNEAQLEKSRLLSDRFSAERPKGSFSTLEIQRTEQGDSAMYLCASSPLAGSSNEQFFGPGTRLTVL.

The V gene is TRBV27, the J gene TRBJ2-1, with 13 nucleotides matching TRBD2. CDR3 length: 16 amino acids. Germline V gene sequence: CDR1 MNHEY, CDR2 SMNVEV (reference sequence). Germline trimming cut 6 bases from V and 9 bases from J; bases unmatched to any gene: 11. The chain's CDR3 is CASRQTSGGAWSEQFF. The CDR3 coding sequence is TGTGCCAGCAGACAAACTAGCGGGGGGGCGTGGAGTGAGCAGTTCTTC.

The chain employs TRBV13 and TRBJ2-1; D is unresolved. Germline values: CDR1 PRHDT, CDR2 FYEKMQ (reference sequence). The V gene lost 1 base and the J gene lost 7 bases, with 14 bases spanning the gap. This CDR3 region has 15 residues. The CDR3 coding sequence is TGTGCCAGCAGCTTAGTGCGTCTACCGGCGAATGAGCAGTTCTTC. Its protein product is CASSLVRLPANEQFF.

V gene TRBV12-3 or TRBV12-4 combines with J gene TRBJ2-7; a possible D gene is TRBD1 (6 bases). This CDR3 comprises 13 residues. The V end was cut by 6 bases, the J end by 7 bases, with 16 bases between. The CDR3 here is CASRSGQILEQYF. As DNA, the CDR3 is TGTGCCAGCAGGTCCGGACAGATTCTAGAGCAGTACTTC.

This clonotype was detected only once. The chain combines TRBV20-1 with TRBJ2-2; tentatively, D is TRBD1 (6 bases). CDR3 length: 13 amino acids. In germline, CDR1 is DFQATT, CDR2 SNEGSKA (reference sequence). V was trimmed by 5 bases and J by 6 bases, leaving 13 bases between them. The CDR3 is CSAGLQGPGELFF. The CDR3 DNA is TGCAGTGCTGGCCTACAGGGACCCGGGGAGCTGTTTTTT.

The table lists this clonotype with a few counts. The rearrangement links TRBV7-9 to TRBJ2-7; the D is unclear. CDR1 and CDR2 from the germline V gene are SEHNR and FQNEAQ (reference sequence). The CDR3 consists of 16 residues. V gave up 5 bases and J gave up 0 bases, with 17 bases separating them. The CDR3 sequence is CASSPPEGRPSYEQYF. CDR3 nucleotide sequence: TGTGCCAGCAGCCCCCCTGAAGGGCGCCCCTCCTACGAGCAGTACTTC.

This clonotype showed up just once. The V call is TRBV12-3 or TRBV12-4, the J call TRBJ1-2; the D gene is possibly TRBD1 (5 bases). The V end lost 4 bases, the J end lost 6 bases, and 21 bases lay between the germline ends. There are 16 residues in the CDR3. CDR3 sequence reads: CASSSKGTGSPDGYTF. CDR3 bases: TGTGCCAGCAGTTCAAAAGGGACGGGATCCCCCGATGGCTACACCTTC.

The sample holds a few counts of this clonotype. The V gene is TRBV27, the J gene TRBJ2-2; 10 nucleotides align to TRBD1. The germline gives CDR1 MNHEY, CDR2 SMNVEV (reference sequence). V was clipped by 1 base and J by 4 bases; unmatched bases: 3. CDR3 length: 16 amino acids. CDR3 nucleotides: TGTGCCAGCAGTTTATGGGGGACAGGGGTCACCGGGGAGCTGTTTTTT. Amino acids: CASSLWGTGVTGELFF.

The rearrangement uses TRBV5-1 and TRBJ1-2; 10 nucleotides align to TRBD1. Per germline, CDR1 SGHRS and CDR2 YFSETQ. CDR3 size: 16 residues. V lost 4 bases and J lost 6; bases outside the gene matches: 12. CDR3 amino acids: CASSVVSTGGGDGYTF. The DNA for the CDR3 is TGCGCCAGCAGCGTGGTATCGACAGGGGGCGGGGATGGCTACACCTTC.

The chain recombines TRBV4-3 with TRBJ2-7, with TRBD2 identical over 8 bases. CDR3 length: 15 residues. V shed 4 bases and J 7 bases; nucleotides not matched to a gene: 12. Per the germline V gene, CDR1 is LGHNA and CDR2 is YSLEER. The CDR3 sequence: CASSLERGPGNEQYF. The CDR3 DNA follows: TGCGCCAGCAGCCTCGAGCGGGGGCCAGGTAATGAGCAGTACTTC.

This chain links TRBV7-2 with TRBJ2-5, with 7 bases fitting TRBD2. Germline CDR1 reads SGHTA; CDR2 reads FQGNSA. The V and J ends lost 4 bases and 4 bases, in that order; junction bases with no gene match: 6. The CDR3 contains 14 residues. CDR3 protein: CASSSPSGVETQYF. The CDR3 DNA is TGTGCCAGCAGCTCCCCCAGCGGGGTAGAGACCCAGTACTTC.